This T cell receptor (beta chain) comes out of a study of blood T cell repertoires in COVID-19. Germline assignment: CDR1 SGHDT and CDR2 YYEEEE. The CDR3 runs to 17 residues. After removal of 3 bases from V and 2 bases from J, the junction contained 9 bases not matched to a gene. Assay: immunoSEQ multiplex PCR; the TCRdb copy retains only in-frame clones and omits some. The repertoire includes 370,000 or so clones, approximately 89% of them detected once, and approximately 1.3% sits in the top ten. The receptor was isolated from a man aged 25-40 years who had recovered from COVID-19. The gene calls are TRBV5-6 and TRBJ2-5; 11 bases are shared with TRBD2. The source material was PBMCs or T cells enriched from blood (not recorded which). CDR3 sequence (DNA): TGTGCCAGCAGCTCAAAACCCGGGACTAGCGGACAAGAGACCCAGTACTTC. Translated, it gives CASSSKPGTSGQETQYF.